Below, 16 T cell receptor beta chains from the same sample are listed, as sequenced in a study of low-dose radiotherapy and immunotherapy resistance in tumors. The time point: after trial treatment. Treatment given: LDRT plus nivolumab, ipilimumab, low-dose cyclophosphamide and aspirin (RACIN trial). Both TCRalpha and TCRbeta chains were reverse transcribed with V-gene-specific primers. TCRs underwent 15 to 25 PCR cycles of amplification with a constant-region primer and V-primer adapter. TCRdb independently ran MiXCR on the reads; one entry per CDR3 protein. The sample has roughly 100,000 distinct CDR3 sequences; around 21% are singletons. Sequencing used PBMCs, obtained after low-dose radiotherapy plus immunotherapy. The receptors here all came from a male donor with prostate cancer.

This clonotype was detected ten times or more. This chain links TRBV6-1 with TRBJ1-1; no firm D call. CDR1 is MNHNS, CDR2 SASEGT, per germline. The CDR3 consists of 12 residues. The ends were cut back, 6 bases at V and 8 bases at J, with 13 bases in the middle. CDR3 in amino acids: CASSQRFAEAFF. CDR3 in DNA: TGTGCCAGCAGCCAGAGATTTGCCGAAGCTTTCTTT.

This clonotype was seen a handful of times. The chain uses TRBV7-8 and TRBJ2-1, with D possibly matching TRBD2 (5 bases). The ends were cut back, 3 bases at V and 7 bases at J, with 7 bases in the middle. Germline CDR1 and CDR2: SGHVS and FQNEAQ. The CDR3 is 12 residues long. CDR3 sequence reads: CASSFTGNEQFF. The CDR3 region has the DNA TGTGCCAGCAGCTTCACGGGGAATGAGCAGTTCTTC.

This clonotype was observed at least ten times. The chain has TRBV4-3 and TRBJ2-5; the match to TRBD2 covers 8 bases. From germline, CDR1 is LGHNA and CDR2 YSLEER. The CDR3 is 15 residues long. V dropped 4 bases and J dropped 2; count of bases not matched to a gene: 6. The CDR3: CASSPGLGEQETQYF. Here the CDR3 DNA reads TGCGCCAGCAGCCCGGGACTAGGGGAACAAGAGACCCAGTACTTC.

The rearrangement links TRBV20-1 to TRBJ1-2, with a tentative D call TRBD1 (6 bases). The CDR3 sequence is 15 residues long. The V gene lost 0 bases and the J gene lost 1 base, with 12 bases spanning the gap. CDR1 and CDR2 (germline): DFQATT, SNEGSKA (reference sequence). This chain's CDR3 is CSARDWGGGNYGYTF. The CDR3 bases are TGCAGTGCTAGAGATTGGGGAGGGGGTAACTATGGCTACACCTTC.

This clonotype came up many times. V and J are TRBV3-1 and TRBJ2-3; 10 bases match TRBD1. The trim removed 4 bases at V and 5 bases at J, leaving 12 bases unmatched. CDR3 length equals 17 residues. Germline lookup yields CDR1 LGHDT and CDR2 YNNKEL (reference sequence). The CDR3 nucleotides are TGTGCCAGCAGCCTTGCGACAGGGGGCGCCCGGGAAGATACGCAGTATTTT. Translated: CASSLATGGAREDTQYF.

The gene calls are TRBV5-5 and TRBJ2-1; no firm D call. Germline values: CDR1 SGHKS, CDR2 YYEKEE (reference sequence). This CDR3 region has 13 residues. V shed 2 bases and J shed 8 bases, with 11 bases lying between them. The chain's CDR3 is CASSLVWADEQFF. For the CDR3, the DNA is TGTGCCAGCAGCTTAGTTTGGGCCGATGAGCAGTTCTTC.

On this clonotype itself: This likely came from a read error, as a far larger clone is one base away. CDR3 coding DNA: TGTGCCAGCAGCCAGCCGGACAGGGTCACGTACTTC. Its protein product is CASSQPDRVTYF. This chain connects TRBV7-8 to TRBJ2-5, with 8 nucleotides matching TRBD1. There are 12 residues in the CDR3. With V trimmed by 5 bases and J by 13 bases, 9 bases remained unmatched. CDR1 and CDR2 (germline): SGHVS, FQNEAQ.

Ten or more counts support this clonotype. The J gene is TRBJ2-2, the V gene TRBV7-8; D is unresolved. Trimming pared 7 bases from V and 1 base from J, leaving 13 bases between. Per the germline V gene, CDR1 is SGHVS and CDR2 is FQNEAQ. The CDR3 consists of 15 residues. The CDR3 here is CASTQSRLNTGELFF. The CDR3 nucleotides are TGTGCCAGCACCCAATCTAGGTTGAACACCGGGGAGCTGTTTTTT. The full variable domain, its missing parts supplied by reference TRBV7-8 and TRBJ2-2, is GAGVSQSPRYKVAKRGQDVALRCDPISGHVSLFWYQQALGQGPEFLTYFQNEAQLDKSGLPSDRFFAERPEGSVSTLKIQRTQQEDSAVYLCASTQSRLNTGELFFGEGSRLTVL.

This clonotype came up many times. The chain carries TRBV5-1 and TRBJ2-6, with D perhaps matching TRBD1 (5 bases). There are 15 residues in the CDR3. The V end lost 4 bases, the J end lost 0 bases, and 8 bases lay between the germline ends. The germline V gene encodes CDR1 SGHRS and CDR2 YFSETQ. CDR3 sequence (DNA): TGCGCCAGCAGCACACAGGTCTCTGGGGCCAACGTCCTGACTTTC. This gives the protein CASSTQVSGANVLTF.

The sample holds many counts of this clonotype. V is TRBV19 and J is TRBJ2-7; D ambiguous. The CDR3 is made up of 12 amino acids. V lost 6 bases, J lost 3 bases, and 9 bases lay in between. Germline CDR1 is LNHDA and CDR2 is SQIVND (reference sequence). The CDR3 loop is CASSPPGYEQYF. The DNA for the CDR3 is TGTGCCAGTAGCCCCCCAGGCTACGAGCAGTACTTC.

This clonotype was picked up many times. The chain links TRBV6-2 or TRBV6-3 to TRBJ1-1; D perhaps matches TRBD1 (6 bases). Germline V gene data show CDR1 as MNHEY and CDR2 as SVGEGT. CDR3 length: 14 amino acids. The germline V and J ends were trimmed by 6 bases and 6 bases, with 17 bases remaining between them. CDR3 sequence: CASRSGQQDSEAFF. The CDR3 DNA reads TGTGCCAGCAGGTCCGGACAGCAAGATTCTGAAGCTTTCTTT.

This clonotype was detected ten times or more. The V gene is TRBV5-4, the J gene TRBJ2-7, with D perhaps TRBD1 (6 bases). There are 14 residues in the CDR3. Between the trimmed V and J ends, which lost 3 bases and 2 bases, there was a span of 12 bases. Germline CDR1 SGHNT, CDR2 YYREEE (reference sequence). The CDR3, as DNA: TGTGCCAGCAGCTCGAGGGGGTCCACCTACGAGCAGTACTTC. Translating gives CASSSRGSTYEQYF.

This clonotype appeared many times. This sequence joins TRBV7-2 and TRBJ2-7; D uncertain. Germline CDR1 SGHTA, CDR2 FQGNSA. V was shortened by 5 bases and J by 6 bases, with 14 bases between the two germline ends. The CDR3 contains 13 residues. The CDR3 region has the DNA TGTGCCAGCAGCCCCGGCTTGGGCACCGAGCAGTACTTC. It yields the protein CASSPGLGTEQYF.

Concerning this clonotype itself: A much bigger clone sits one base away, suggesting this may be a read error. The J gene is TRBJ2-3, the V gene TRBV7-2; D possibly corresponds to TRBD2 (5 bases). Trimming left V 3 bases short and J 2 bases short, with 9 bases between. Germline loops: CDR1 SGHTA, CDR2 FQGNSA. This CDR3 comprises 14 residues. The CDR3 protein is CASSLRVTTDTQYF. The CDR3 nucleotides are TGTGCCAGCAGCTTGCGGGTTACCACAGATACGCAGTATTTT.

In its sample, this clonotype was seen many times. The chain couples TRBV30 to TRBJ1-1, with no clear D. The CDR3 runs 14 residues. The germline gives CDR1 GTSNPN, CDR2 SVGIG (reference sequence). Trimming removed 3 bases from V and 6 bases from J, with 17 bases in between. CDR3 loop: CAWRIRASRSEAFF. The CDR3 nucleotides are TGTGCCTGGAGAATTAGGGCAAGTAGGTCTGAAGCTTTCTTT.

This clonotype was detected ten times or more. The chain employs TRBV7-3 and TRBJ2-1; 10 bases agree with TRBD2. Trimming at V came to 1 base and at J to 7 bases, leaving 4 bases not matched to a gene. Germline CDR1 reads SGHTA; CDR2 reads FQGTGA. The CDR3 has 15 residues. CDR3 DNA sequence: TGTGCCAGCAGCTTAAAGCCAGCGGGGGGGAATGAGCAGTTCTTC. This codes for CASSLKPAGGNEQFF.